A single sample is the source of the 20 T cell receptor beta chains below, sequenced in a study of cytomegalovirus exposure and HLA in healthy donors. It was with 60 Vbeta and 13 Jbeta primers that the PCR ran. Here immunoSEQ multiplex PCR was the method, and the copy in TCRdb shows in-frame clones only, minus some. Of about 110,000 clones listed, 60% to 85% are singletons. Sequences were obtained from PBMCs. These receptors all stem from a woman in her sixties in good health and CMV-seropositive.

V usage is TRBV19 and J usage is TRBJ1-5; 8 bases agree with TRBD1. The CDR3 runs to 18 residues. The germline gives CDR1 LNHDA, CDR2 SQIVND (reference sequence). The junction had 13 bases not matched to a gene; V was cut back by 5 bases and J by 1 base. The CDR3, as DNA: TGTGCCAGTAGTCTGAGAGCGACAGGGGTGTCAAGCAATCAGCCCCAGCATTTT. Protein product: CASSLRATGVSSNQPQHF.

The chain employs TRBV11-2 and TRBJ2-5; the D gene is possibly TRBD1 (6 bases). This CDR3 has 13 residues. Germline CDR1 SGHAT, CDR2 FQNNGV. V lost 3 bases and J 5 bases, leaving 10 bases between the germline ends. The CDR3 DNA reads TGTGCCAGCAGCTTCACAGGGATGGAGACCCAGTACTTC. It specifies CASSFTGMETQYF.

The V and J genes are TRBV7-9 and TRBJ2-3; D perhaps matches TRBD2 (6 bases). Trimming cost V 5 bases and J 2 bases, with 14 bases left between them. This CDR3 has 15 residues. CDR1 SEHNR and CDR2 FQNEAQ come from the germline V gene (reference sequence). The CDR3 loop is CASSEGLSTTDTQYF. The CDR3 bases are TGTGCCAGCAGCGAGGGACTGTCAACCACAGATACGCAGTATTTT.

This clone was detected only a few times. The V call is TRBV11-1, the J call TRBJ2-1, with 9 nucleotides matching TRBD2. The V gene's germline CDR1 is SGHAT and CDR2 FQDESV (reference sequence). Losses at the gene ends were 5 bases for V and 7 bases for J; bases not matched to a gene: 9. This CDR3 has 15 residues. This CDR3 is CASSRGVAGANEQFF. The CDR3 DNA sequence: TGTGCCAGCAGCCGGGGGGTAGCGGGAGCGAATGAGCAGTTCTTC.

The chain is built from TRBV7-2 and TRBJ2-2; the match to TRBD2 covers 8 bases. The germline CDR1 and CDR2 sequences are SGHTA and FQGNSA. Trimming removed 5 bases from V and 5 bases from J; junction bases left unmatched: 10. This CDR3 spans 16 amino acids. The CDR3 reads CASSRGGMFGTGELFF. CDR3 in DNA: TGTGCCAGCAGCCGGGGGGGGATGTTCGGTACCGGGGAGCTGTTTTTT.

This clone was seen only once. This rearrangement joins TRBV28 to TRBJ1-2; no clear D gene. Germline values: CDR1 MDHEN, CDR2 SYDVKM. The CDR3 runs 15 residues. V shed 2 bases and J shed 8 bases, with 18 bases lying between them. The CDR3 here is CASSLDTLITGGYTF. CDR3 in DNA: TGTGCCAGCAGTTTAGATACTTTAATAACCGGGGGCTACACCTTC.

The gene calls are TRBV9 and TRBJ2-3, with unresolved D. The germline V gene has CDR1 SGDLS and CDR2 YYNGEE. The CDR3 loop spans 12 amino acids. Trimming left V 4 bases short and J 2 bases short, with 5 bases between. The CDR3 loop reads CASSYNTDTQYF. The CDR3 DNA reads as TGTGCCAGCAGCTACAACACAGATACGCAGTATTTT.

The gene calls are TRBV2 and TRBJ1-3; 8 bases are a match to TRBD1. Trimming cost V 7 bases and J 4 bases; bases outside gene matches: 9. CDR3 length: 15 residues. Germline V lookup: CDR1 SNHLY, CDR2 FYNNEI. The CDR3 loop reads CASTGQGFSGNTIYF. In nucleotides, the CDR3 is TGTGCCAGCACCGGACAGGGCTTTTCAGGAAACACCATATATTTT.

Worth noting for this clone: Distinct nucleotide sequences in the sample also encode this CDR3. The CDR3: CASSSGGGGYTF. The CDR3 DNA reads as TGCGCCAGCAGCTCAGGGGGTGGTGGCTACACCTTC. The chain is built from TRBV5-1 and TRBJ1-2, with 7 positions matching TRBD1. The CDR3 contains 12 residues. Trimming at V came to 3 bases and at J to 7 bases, leaving 3 bases not matched to a gene. The germline V gene encodes CDR1 SGHRS and CDR2 YFSETQ.

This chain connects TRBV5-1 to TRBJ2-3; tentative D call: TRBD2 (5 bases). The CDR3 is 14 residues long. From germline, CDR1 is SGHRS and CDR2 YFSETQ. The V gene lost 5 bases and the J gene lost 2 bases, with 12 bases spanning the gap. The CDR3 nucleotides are TGCGCCAGCAGTTTAACGGGATACACAGATACGCAGTATTTT. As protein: CASSLTGYTDTQYF. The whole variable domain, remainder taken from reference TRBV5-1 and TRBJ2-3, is KAGVTQTPRYLIKTRGQQVTLSCSPISGHRSVSWYQQTPGQGLQFLFEYFSETQRNKGNFPGRFSGRQFSNSRSEMNVSTLELGDSALYLCASSLTGYTDTQYFGPGTRLTVL.

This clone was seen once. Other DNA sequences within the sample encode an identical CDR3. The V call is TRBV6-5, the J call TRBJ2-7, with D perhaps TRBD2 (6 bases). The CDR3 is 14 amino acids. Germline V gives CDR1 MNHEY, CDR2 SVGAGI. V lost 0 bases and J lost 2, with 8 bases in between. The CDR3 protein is CASSYSWGAYEQYF. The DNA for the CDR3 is TGTGCCAGCAGTTACTCATGGGGGGCCTACGAGCAGTACTTC.

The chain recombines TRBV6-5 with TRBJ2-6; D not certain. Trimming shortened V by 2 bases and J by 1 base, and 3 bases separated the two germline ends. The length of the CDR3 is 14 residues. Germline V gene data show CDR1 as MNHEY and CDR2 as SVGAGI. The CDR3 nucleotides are TGTGCCAGCAGTTACCAGTCTGGGGCCAACGTCCTGACTTTC. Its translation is CASSYQSGANVLTF.

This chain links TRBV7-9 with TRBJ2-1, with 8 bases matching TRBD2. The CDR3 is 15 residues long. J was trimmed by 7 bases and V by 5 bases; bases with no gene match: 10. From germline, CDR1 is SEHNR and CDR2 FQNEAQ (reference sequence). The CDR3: CASSPPGLVLNEQFF. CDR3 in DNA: TGTGCCAGCAGCCCCCCGGGACTAGTTCTGAATGAGCAGTTCTTC.

The CDR3 coding sequence is TGTGCCAGCAGCTTAACTAGAAACAATGAGCAGTTCTTC. As protein: CASSLTRNNEQFF. The chain links TRBV5-4 to TRBJ2-1; a weak D match, TRBD2 (5 bases). V gave up 2 bases and J gave up 5 bases, with 8 bases separating them. The CDR3 is 13 amino acids. The V gene's germline CDR1 is SGHNT and CDR2 YYREEE (reference sequence).

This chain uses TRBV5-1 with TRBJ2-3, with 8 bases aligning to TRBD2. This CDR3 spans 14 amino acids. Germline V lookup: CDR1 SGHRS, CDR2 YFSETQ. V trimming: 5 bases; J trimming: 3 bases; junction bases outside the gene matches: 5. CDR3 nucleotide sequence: TGCGCCAGCAGAGATAGCGGGAAAACAGATACGCAGTATTTT. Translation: CASRDSGKTDTQYF.

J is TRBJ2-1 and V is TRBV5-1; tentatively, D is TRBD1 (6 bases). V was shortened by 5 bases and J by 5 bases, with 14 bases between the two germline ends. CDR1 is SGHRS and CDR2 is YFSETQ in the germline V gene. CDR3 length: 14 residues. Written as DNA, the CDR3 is TGCGCCAGCAGATTCCCGGACAGCCACAATGAGCAGTTCTTC. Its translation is CASRFPDSHNEQFF.

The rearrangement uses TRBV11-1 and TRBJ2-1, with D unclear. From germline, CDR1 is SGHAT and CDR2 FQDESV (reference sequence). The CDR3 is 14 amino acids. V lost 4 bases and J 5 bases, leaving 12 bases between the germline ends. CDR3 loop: CASSSRSGDNEQFF. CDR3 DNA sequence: TGTGCCAGCAGCTCAAGATCGGGTGACAATGAGCAGTTCTTC.

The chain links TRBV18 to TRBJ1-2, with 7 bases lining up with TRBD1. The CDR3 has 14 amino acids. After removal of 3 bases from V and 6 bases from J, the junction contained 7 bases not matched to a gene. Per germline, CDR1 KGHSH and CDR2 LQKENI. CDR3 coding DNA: TGTGCCAGCTCACCCCAGGGGGTCTTGCATGGCTACACCTTC. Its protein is CASSPQGVLHGYTF.

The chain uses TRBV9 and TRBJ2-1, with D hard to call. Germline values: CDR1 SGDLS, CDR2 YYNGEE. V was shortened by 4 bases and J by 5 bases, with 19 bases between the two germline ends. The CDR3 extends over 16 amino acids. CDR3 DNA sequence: TGTGCCAGCAGCCCCCGTGGGCAGGTTAGAGACAATGAGCAGTTCTTC. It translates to CASSPRGQVRDNEQFF.

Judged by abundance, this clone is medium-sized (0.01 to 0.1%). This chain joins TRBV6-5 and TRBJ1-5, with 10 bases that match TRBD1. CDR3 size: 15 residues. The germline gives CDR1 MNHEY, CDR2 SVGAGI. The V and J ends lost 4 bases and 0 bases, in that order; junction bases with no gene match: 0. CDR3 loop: CASSWTGGSNQPQHF. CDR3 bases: TGTGCCAGCAGTTGGACAGGGGGTAGCAATCAGCCCCAGCATTTT.